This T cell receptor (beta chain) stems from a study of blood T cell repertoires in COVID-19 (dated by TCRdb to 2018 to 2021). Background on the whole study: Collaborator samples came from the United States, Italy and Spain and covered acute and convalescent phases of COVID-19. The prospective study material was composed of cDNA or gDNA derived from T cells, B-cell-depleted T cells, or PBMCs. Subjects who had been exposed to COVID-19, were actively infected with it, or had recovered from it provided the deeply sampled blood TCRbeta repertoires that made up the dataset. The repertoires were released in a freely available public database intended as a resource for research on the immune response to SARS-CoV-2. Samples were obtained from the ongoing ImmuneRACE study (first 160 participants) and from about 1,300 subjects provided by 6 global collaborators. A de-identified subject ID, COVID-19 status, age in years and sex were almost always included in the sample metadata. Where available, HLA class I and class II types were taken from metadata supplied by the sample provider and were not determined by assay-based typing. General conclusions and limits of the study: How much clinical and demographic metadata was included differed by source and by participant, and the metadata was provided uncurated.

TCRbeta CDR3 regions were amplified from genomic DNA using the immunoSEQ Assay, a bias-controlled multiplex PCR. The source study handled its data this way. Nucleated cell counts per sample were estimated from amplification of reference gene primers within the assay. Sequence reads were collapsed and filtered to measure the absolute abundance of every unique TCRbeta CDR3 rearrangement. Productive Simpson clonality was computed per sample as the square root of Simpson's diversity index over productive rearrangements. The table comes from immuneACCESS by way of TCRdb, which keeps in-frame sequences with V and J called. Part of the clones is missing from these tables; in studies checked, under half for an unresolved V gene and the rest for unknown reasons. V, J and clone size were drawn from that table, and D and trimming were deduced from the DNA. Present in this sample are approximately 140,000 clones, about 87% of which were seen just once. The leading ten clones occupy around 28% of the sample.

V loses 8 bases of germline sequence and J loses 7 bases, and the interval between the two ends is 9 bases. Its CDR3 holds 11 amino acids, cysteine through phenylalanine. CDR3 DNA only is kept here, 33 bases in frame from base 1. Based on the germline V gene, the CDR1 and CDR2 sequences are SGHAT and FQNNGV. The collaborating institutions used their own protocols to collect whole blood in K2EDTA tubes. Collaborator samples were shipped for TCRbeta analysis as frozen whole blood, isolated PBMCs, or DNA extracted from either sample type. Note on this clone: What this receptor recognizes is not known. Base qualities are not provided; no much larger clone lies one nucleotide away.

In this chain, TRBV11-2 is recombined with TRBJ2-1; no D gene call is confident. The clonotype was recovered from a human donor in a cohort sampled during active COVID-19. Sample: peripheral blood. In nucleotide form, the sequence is TGTGCCAGCCTAAGTTTTAATGAGCAGTTCTTC. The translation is CASLSFNEQFF.